Below, 8 T cell receptor beta chains from the same sample are listed, as sequenced in a study of Ad26.COV2.S vaccination and SARS-CoV-2 variants. Treatment denoted: around 19 received Ad26.COV2.S at low or high dose, single or two shots; about 5 received placebo; per-sample allocation not given. The samples date from day 63 after the first vaccine or placebo injection. Profiled with immunoSEQ multiplex PCR; TCRdb holds only in-frame clones, not every one. Found here are under 550,000 clones, around nine tenths of them singletons; the top ten hold 3.6%. Material: peripheral blood, obtained in a trial of Ad26.COV2.S vaccine versus placebo. The origin of the receptors is a person between 18 and 59 years old who received the Ad26.COV2.S COVID-19 vaccine or a placebo.

The rearrangement links TRBV6-1 to TRBJ1-6; D not resolved. The CDR3 covers 14 residues. Trimming pared 1 base from V and 10 bases from J, leaving 11 bases between. Germline assignment: CDR1 MNHNS and CDR2 SASEGT. The CDR3 loop is CASSEVRSESPLHF. In nucleotides, the CDR3 is TGTGCCAGCAGTGAAGTCAGGTCGGAATCACCCCTCCACTTT.

Only one count was recorded for this clone. The rearrangement uses TRBV6-5 and TRBJ2-2; D call uncertain. This CDR3 comprises 12 residues. Germline values: CDR1 MNHEY, CDR2 SVGAGI. V lost 6 bases to trimming and J lost 3 bases, with 5 bases between them. The CDR3 loop is CASRTHTGELFF. In DNA, the CDR3 is TGTGCCAGCAGGACTCACACCGGGGAGCTGTTTTTT.

For the CDR3, the DNA is TGTGCCAGCAGCTTCCGGGGACTAGCGGGTTCCGGGGAGCTGTTTTTT. Translated: CASSFRGLAGSGELFF. The chain joins TRBV7-2 to TRBJ2-2, with 12 positions matching TRBD2. V lost 3 bases and J lost 6; bases outside the gene matches: 5. CDR1 and CDR2 from the germline V gene are SGHTA and FQGNSA. The CDR3 has 16 amino acids.

J is TRBJ1-4 and V is TRBV5-1, with D perhaps matching TRBD1 (5 bases). V gave up 5 bases and J gave up 4 bases, with 18 bases separating them. The CDR3 is 16 amino acids. The germline V gene encodes CDR1 SGHRS and CDR2 YFSETQ. The CDR3 loop is CASRQSAGTVNEKLFF. Here the CDR3 DNA reads TGCGCCAGCAGACAGTCGGCGGGGACTGTTAATGAAAAACTGTTTTTT.

This clone was found a few times. V and J are TRBV3-1 (or the pseudogene TRBV3-2) and TRBJ2-7; D gene ambiguous. The germline V gene has CDR1 LGHDT and CDR2 YNNKEL (reference sequence). Trimming took off 0 bases at V and 7 bases at J, with 10 bases between the two ends. The CDR3 sequence is 13 residues long. CDR3 sequence reads: CASSQDPSREQYF. The CDR3 DNA reads TGTGCCAGCAGCCAAGATCCTTCGCGGGAGCAGTACTTC.

The CDR3 coding sequence is TGTGCCAGCAGCTCCCTTGGGGGACTTGGGGCCAACGTCCTGACTTTC. Protein: CASSSLGGLGANVLTF. The chain couples TRBV7-9 to TRBJ2-6; possible D gene TRBD2, 6 bases. V lost 4 bases to trimming and J lost 3 bases, with 13 bases between them. The CDR3 has 16 residues. Germline V lookup: CDR1 SEHNR, CDR2 FQNEAQ (reference sequence). The whole variable domain, filled in from reference TRBV7-9 and TRBJ2-6, reads DTGVSQNPRHKITKRGQNVTFRCDPISEHNRLYWYRQTLGQGPEFLTYFQNEAQLEKSRLLSDRFSAERPKGSFSTLEIQRTEQGDSAMYLCASSSLGGLGANVLTFGAGSRLTVL.

This clone has a single count. The rearrangement uses TRBV24-1 and TRBJ2-1, with 14 bases aligning to TRBD2. This CDR3 has 16 residues. The germline V gene has CDR1 KGHDR and CDR2 SFDVKD. After removal of 0 bases from V and 8 bases from J, the junction contained 2 bases not matched to a gene. This CDR3 is CATSDLGLAGGHEQFF. The CDR3 coding sequence is TGTGCCACCAGTGATTTGGGACTAGCGGGGGGCCATGAGCAGTTCTTC.

As for this clone: Other nucleotide sequences in the sample specify the same CDR3. The chain has TRBV9 and TRBJ1-5; no clear D. CDR3 length: 13 amino acids. Trimming removed 0 bases from V and 5 bases from J, with 6 bases in between. Germline CDR1 is SGDLS and CDR2 is YYNGEE. Here the CDR3 reads CASSVDEDQPQHF. The CDR3 bases are TGTGCCAGCAGCGTAGACGAGGATCAGCCCCAGCATTTT.